This TCR beta chain emerged from a study of blood T cell repertoires in COVID-19 (TCRdb year 2020). At the level of the whole study: Samples from collaborators originated in the United States, Italy and Spain and spanned both the acute and convalescent phases of COVID-19. A de-identified subject ID, COVID-19 status, age in years and sex were almost always included in the sample metadata. A freely available public database, intended as a resource for researchers studying the immune response to SARS-CoV-2, is where the repertoires were released. Where available, HLA class I and class II types were obtained from metadata supplied by the sample provider rather than from assay-based typing. The material from the prospective study consisted of cDNA or gDNA derived from T cells, B-cell-depleted T cells, or PBMCs. Deeply sampled blood TCRbeta repertoires from subjects exposed to, actively infected with, or recovered from COVID-19 were included in the dataset. Samples came from the ongoing ImmuneRACE study (first 160 participants) plus 1,254 subjects from 6 global collaborators.

Including cysteine and phenylalanine, the CDR3 has 16 amino acids. Only the CDR3 DNA is retained, 48 bases long and in frame from the first base. The germline V end is reduced by 0 bases and the J end by 8 bases; junction bases left unmatched: 10. Via the germline V gene, CDR1 is SGDLS and CDR2 YYNGEE. TCRbeta CDR3 regions were amplified from genomic DNA by means of the immunoSEQ Assay, a bias-controlled multiplex PCR. As for the original processing: The number of nucleated cells in each sample was estimated by amplification of reference gene primers within the assay. To quantify the absolute abundance of each unique TCRbeta CDR3 rearrangement, sequence reads were collapsed and filtered. For each sample, productive Simpson clonality was calculated as the square root of Simpson's diversity index over productive rearrangements. TCRdb provides this immuneACCESS table in a form limited to in-frame rearrangements. Some clones are lacking; in checked studies, under half of them reflect an unresolved V gene, and why the rest are absent is not known. V and J calls and clone size come straight from that table; D and trimming were deduced from the DNA. For this sample there are more than 120,000 clones; approximately 88% appear just once. Around 0.91% of the sample is taken by the ten largest.

As to this clone: This clone's antigen is unknown. The input lacks base qualities; no much larger clone sits a single base away.

Findings and caveats that apply to the study as a whole: How much clinical and demographic metadata was included differed by source and by participant, and the metadata was provided uncurated.

Each collaborating institution followed its own protocols to collect whole blood in K2EDTA tubes. Collaborator samples were shipped for TCRbeta analysis as frozen whole blood, isolated PBMCs, or DNA extracted from either sample type. Sequencing used peripheral blood. The chain joins TRBV9 to TRBJ2-2; 7 central bases correspond to TRBD2. The clonotype comes from a woman aged 45-59 years with acute or convalescent COVID-19. The CDR3 protein sequence reads: CASSVGTWEGTGELFF. Read as DNA, the sequence is TGTGCCAGCAGCGTAGGGACCTGGGAGGGGACGGGGGAGCTGTTTTTT.